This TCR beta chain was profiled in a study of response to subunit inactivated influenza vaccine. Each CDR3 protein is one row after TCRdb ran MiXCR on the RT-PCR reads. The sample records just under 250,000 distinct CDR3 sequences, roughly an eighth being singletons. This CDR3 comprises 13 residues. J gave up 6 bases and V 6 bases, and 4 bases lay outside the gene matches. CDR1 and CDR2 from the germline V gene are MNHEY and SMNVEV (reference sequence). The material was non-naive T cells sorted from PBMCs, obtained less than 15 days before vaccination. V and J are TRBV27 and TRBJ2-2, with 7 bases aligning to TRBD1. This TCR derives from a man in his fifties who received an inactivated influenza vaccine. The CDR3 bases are TGTGCCAGCAGGAACAGGGGCGCCGGGGAGCTGTTTTTT. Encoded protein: CASRNRGAGELFF.